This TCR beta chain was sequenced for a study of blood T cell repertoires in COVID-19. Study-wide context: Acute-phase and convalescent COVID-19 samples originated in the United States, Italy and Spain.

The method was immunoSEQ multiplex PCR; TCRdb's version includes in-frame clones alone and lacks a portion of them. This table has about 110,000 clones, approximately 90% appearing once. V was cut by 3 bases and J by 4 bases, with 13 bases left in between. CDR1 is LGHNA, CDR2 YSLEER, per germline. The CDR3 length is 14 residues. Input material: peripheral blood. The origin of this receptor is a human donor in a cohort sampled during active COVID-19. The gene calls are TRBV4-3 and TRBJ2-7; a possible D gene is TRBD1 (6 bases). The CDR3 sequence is CASSQRTGIYEQYF. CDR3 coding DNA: TGCGCCAGCAGCCAGAGAACAGGGATTTACGAGCAGTACTTC.